The 20 T cell receptor beta chains presented below share a single source sample, sequenced in a study of T cells in Graves' hyperthyroidism and ophthalmopathy. It was RNA transcripts that yielded the amplified TCR beta CDR3 regions. The HTBI primer set served for first-round RT-PCR of the TCR CDR3. TCRdb analysed the multiplex PCR reads with MiXCR anew, one entry per CDR3 protein. The sample lists 300,000 to 450,000 distinct CDR3 sequences; roughly 17% were seen once. The sample consisted of blood. These receptors were obtained from a woman aged 30 to 39 with Graves' hyperthyroidism that later progressed to Graves' ophthalmopathy.

A few counts support this clonotype. CDR3: CASSTNRGGGTEAFF. For the CDR3, the DNA is TGTGCCAGTAGTACTAACAGGGGAGGCGGCACTGAAGCTTTCTTT. J is TRBJ1-1 and V is TRBV19, with TRBD1 matching over 7 bases. Germline V gene sequence: CDR1 LNHDA, CDR2 SQIVND (reference sequence). The length of the CDR3 is 15 residues. Unmatched junction bases numbered 9, after V lost 4 bases and J lost 4 bases.

This clonotype was counted at least ten times. The chain recombines TRBV18 with TRBJ2-5; 12 bases line up with TRBD2. V dropped 0 bases and J dropped 4; count of bases not matched to a gene: 12. CDR3 length equals 19 residues. Germline V gene data show CDR1 as KGHSH and CDR2 as LQKENI. The CDR3 loop reads CASSPPGHILAGGGETQYF. CDR3 nucleotide sequence: TGTGCCAGCTCACCACCGGGCCACATACTAGCGGGAGGAGGAGAGACCCAGTACTTC.

This clonotype was seen many times. The chain uses TRBV5-1 and TRBJ2-1; D remains unclear. Between the trimmed V and J ends, which lost 1 base and 0 bases, there was a span of 11 bases. The CDR3 runs to 16 residues. Germline CDR1 is SGHRS and CDR2 is YFSETQ. The CDR3 nucleotides are TGCGCCAGCAGCTTGCCCCGGGCCCTCTCCTACAATGAGCAGTTCTTC. Protein product: CASSLPRALSYNEQFF.

This clonotype was counted at least ten times. This chain links TRBV2 with TRBJ2-3; maybe TRBD2 (5 bases). Trimming took off 4 bases at V and 1 base at J, with 9 bases between the two ends. CDR1 SNHLY and CDR2 FYNNEI come from the germline V gene. The CDR3 is 14 amino acids. CDR3 sequence (DNA): TGTGCCAGCAGTGGGGGTAGCGGCACAGATACGCAGTATTTT. The encoded protein is CASSGGSGTDTQYF.

This clonotype was seen a few times. The rearrangement joins TRBV7-9 to TRBJ2-7, with no clear D. The CDR3 extends over 12 amino acids. Germline V gene sequence: CDR1 SEHNR, CDR2 FQNEAQ (reference sequence). V was cut by 1 base and J by 7 bases, with 8 bases left in between. In DNA, the CDR3 is TGTGCCAGCAGCTTAGGTGCTAGGGAGCAGTACTTC. It encodes CASSLGAREQYF.

This clonotype turned up a few times. The rearrangement links TRBV4-1 to TRBJ2-1, with D hard to call. Looked up from germline, CDR1 is MGHRA and CDR2 is YSYEKL. The CDR3 loop spans 16 amino acids. The V gene lost 3 bases and the J gene lost 9 bases, with 21 bases spanning the gap. In nucleotides, the CDR3 is TGCGCCAGCAGCCAGGTGGCACAGAGGCATATGGTTGAGCAGTTCTTC. Its protein is CASSQVAQRHMVEQFF.

This clonotype was picked up a small number of times. The chain uses TRBV6-2 or TRBV6-3 and TRBJ2-1, with 11 bases matching TRBD2. CDR3 length: 14 amino acids. V trimming: 7 bases; J trimming: 7 bases; junction bases outside the gene matches: 6. Germline CDR1 reads MNHEY; CDR2 reads SVGEGT. The CDR3 sequence is CASTRTSGWNEQFF. CDR3 nucleotide sequence: TGTGCCAGCACTAGGACTAGCGGGTGGAATGAGCAGTTCTTC.

The chain uses TRBV4-1 and TRBJ2-3; D is possibly TRBD2 (5 bases). The CDR3 length is 15 residues. V was clipped by 2 bases and J by 4 bases, with 13 bases between them. CDR1 and CDR2 from the germline V gene are MGHRA and YSYEKL. The CDR3 DNA reads TGCGCCAGCAGCCAATCGACTCTAGCCCCAGATACGCAGTATTTT. This translates into CASSQSTLAPDTQYF.

This clonotype was recorded many times. The J gene is TRBJ2-5, the V gene TRBV11-2, with 13 bases that match TRBD2. From germline, CDR1 is SGHAT and CDR2 FQNNGV. The CDR3 has 16 amino acids. V shed 6 bases, J shed 4 bases, and the junction held 8 bases outside the gene matches. The CDR3 region is CASSPPGLAGLETQYF. CDR3 nucleotide sequence: TGTGCCAGCAGTCCCCCGGGACTAGCGGGGCTAGAGACCCAGTACTTC.

CDR3 nucleotide sequence: TGTGCCAGCAGTGGGGGGACAGGGGACGGCTACACCTTC. Residues: CASSGGTGDGYTF. This sequence joins TRBV2 and TRBJ1-2; 10 bases line up with TRBD1. V shed 4 bases and J 8 bases; nucleotides not matched to a gene: 4. This CDR3 has 13 amino acids. CDR1 and CDR2 (germline): SNHLY, FYNNEI.

Many counts were recorded for this clonotype. The chain has TRBV2 and TRBJ2-2; weak D call: TRBD1 (5 bases). The V end was cut by 7 bases, the J end by 1 base, with 19 bases between. This CDR3 contains 17 residues. Germline V lookup: CDR1 SNHLY, CDR2 FYNNEI. The CDR3 region has the DNA TGTGCCAGCAAAAAAACCCATACAGGCCTGAACACCGGGGAGCTGTTTTTT. Residues: CASKKTHTGLNTGELFF. Combining the CDR3 with reference TRBV2 and TRBJ2-2 gives the whole variable domain EPEVTQTPSHQVTQMGQEVILRCVPISNHLYFYWYRQILGQKVEFLVSFYNNEISEKSEIFDDQFSVERPDGSNFTLKIRSTKLEDSAMYFCASKKTHTGLNTGELFFGEGSRLTVL.

This clonotype has ten or more counts. The chain couples TRBV19 to TRBJ2-5; D gene ambiguous. Germline values: CDR1 LNHDA, CDR2 SQIVND (reference sequence). The CDR3 has 18 amino acids. V lost 3 bases and J lost 0, with 20 bases in between. The CDR3: CASSIGVDDFTYQETQYF. The CDR3 DNA reads as TGTGCCAGTAGTATTGGGGTAGACGACTTTACGTACCAAGAGACCCAGTACTTC.

The J gene is TRBJ1-3, the V gene TRBV7-9, with D hard to call. The CDR3 runs 17 residues. Germline-derived CDR1 and CDR2 are SEHNR and FQNEAQ (reference sequence). Deletions cut 1 base from V and 0 bases from J, with 13 bases between. In nucleotides, the CDR3 is TGTGCCAGCAGCTTAGGATTGGCGCAATACTCTGGAAACACCATATATTTT. Translation: CASSLGLAQYSGNTIYF.

Only a few counts were recorded for this clonotype. DNA for the CDR3: TGCGCCAGCAGCCCCGGAGGGGCAGGCCTACTATACGAGCAGTACTTC. It translates to CASSPGGAGLLYEQYF. V gene TRBV5-1 combines with J gene TRBJ2-7, with D tentatively TRBD2 (6 bases). Looked up from germline, CDR1 is SGHRS and CDR2 is YFSETQ. The CDR3 runs to 16 residues. Between the trimmed V and J ends, which lost 4 bases and 4 bases, there was a span of 21 bases.

This clonotype was seen many times. V gene TRBV20-1 combines with J gene TRBJ1-4, with a possible D match to TRBD1 (5 bases). V was pared by 4 bases and J by 0 bases, with 9 bases between. The V gene's germline CDR1 is DFQATT and CDR2 SNEGSKA (reference sequence). This CDR3 has 14 residues. The CDR3, as DNA: TGCAGTGCTAACCAGGGAGCAACTAATGAAAAACTGTTTTTT. Translation gives CSANQGATNEKLFF.

This clonotype has only a few counts. CDR3 bases: TGTGCCAGCAGCGCTCGGGACAGGCCCTACGAGCAGTACTTC. Encoded protein: CASSARDRPYEQYF. This rearrangement joins TRBV7-8 to TRBJ2-7; TRBD1 aligns across 8 bases. J lost 2 bases, V lost 5 bases, and 5 bases had no gene match. Germline V CDR1 and CDR2: SGHVS, FQNEAQ. CDR3 length: 14 amino acids.

The table lists this clonotype with many counts. J is TRBJ1-1 and V is TRBV18; perhaps TRBD1 as D (6 bases). The V end was cut by 0 bases, the J end by 1 base, with 9 bases between. CDR3 length equals 15 residues. Germline assignment: CDR1 KGHSH and CDR2 LQKENI. CDR3 loop: CASSPPPGANTEAFF. DNA of the CDR3: TGTGCCAGCTCACCACCGCCAGGGGCGAACACTGAAGCTTTCTTT.

The sample holds many counts of this clonotype. The chain employs TRBV7-6 and TRBJ2-7; D uncertain. CDR3 size: 15 residues. V lost 1 base and J 0 bases, leaving 10 bases between the germline ends. Germline assignment: CDR1 SGHVS and CDR2 FNYEAQ. For the CDR3, the DNA is TGTGCCAGCAGCTTAGGCAGCCTAAGCTCCTACGAGCAGTACTTC. Protein: CASSLGSLSSYEQYF. The full variable domain, its missing parts supplied by reference TRBV7-6 and TRBJ2-7, is GAGVSQSPRYKVTKRGQDVALRCDPISGHVSLYWYRQALGQGPEFLTYFNYEAQQDKSGLPNDRFSAERPEGSISTLTIQRTEQRDSAMYRCASSLGSLSSYEQYFGPGTRLTVT.

This clonotype has more than one count but fewer than ten. Since a much larger clone is just one base distant, this may be a read error. The V call is TRBV12-3 or TRBV12-4, the J call TRBJ2-3, with 7 bases lining up with TRBD2. The CDR3 has 16 amino acids. This CDR3 reads CANSLRELRFADTQYF. CDR3 nucleotides: TGTGCCAACAGTTTGCGGGAGTTGAGGTTCGCAGATACGCAGTATTTT.

The chain carries TRBV20-1 and TRBJ1-1; D may be TRBD1 (5 bases). The V and J ends lost 3 bases and 5 bases respectively, with 13 bases between them. The CDR3 runs 13 residues. The germline V gene encodes CDR1 DFQATT and CDR2 SNEGSKA (reference sequence). In DNA, the CDR3 is TGCAGTGCTAGGGGGGATTCGTGGACTGAAGCTTTCTTT. It is translated as CSARGDSWTEAFF.